Listed below are T cell receptor beta chains from one sample, sequenced in a study of T cells in Graves' hyperthyroidism and ophthalmopathy. In TCRdb, the multiplex PCR reads were re-called with MiXCR into one record per CDR3 protein. The data show some 300,000 distinct CDR3 sequences, about an eighth seen once. Input material: blood. The receptors were gathered from a woman aged 30 to 39 with Graves' hyperthyroidism that later progressed to Graves' ophthalmopathy. CDR3s include the opening cysteine and the closing phenylalanine or tryptophan. The D gene is left open where the match is weak. Rows may omit the clone size; those that give it use once, few, many or a size class.

TRBV27	many	TRBJ2-7	.	CASSPLEVPSPSYEQYF	TGTGCCAGCAGTCCCCTTGAGGTCCCTTCCCCTTCCTACGAGCAGTACTTC
TRBV27	few	TRBJ2-5	.	CASFDRGGVTQYF	TGTGCCAGCTTTGACAGGGGAGGGGTGACCCAGTACTTC
TRBV6-6	.	TRBJ1-4	TRBD1	CASSYRGQGWEKLFF	TGTGCCAGCAGTTACAGGGGACAGGGATGGGAAAAACTGTTTTTT
TRBV28	few	TRBJ2-3	.	CASSLWGAVLSSGTDTQYF	TGTGCCAGCAGTTTATGGGGGGCCGTTCTTTCTAGCGGCACAGATACGCAGTATTTT
TRBV2	many	TRBJ2-1	.	CASSQGTGNEQFF	TGTGCCAGCAGTCAGGGGACGGGCAATGAGCAGTTCTTC
TRBV19	.	TRBJ1-2	.	CASSLRSGVGYTF	TGTGCCAGTAGTCTTAGGAGTGGGGTTGGCTACACCTTC
TRBV4-1	.	TRBJ1-4	.	CASSQVVREFEKLFF	TGCGCCAGCAGCCAAGTAGTCCGCGAGTTTGAAAAACTGTTTTTT
TRBV5-1	.	TRBJ1-4	.	CASSEGRGTNEKLFF	TGCGCCAGCAGCGAGGGGAGGGGGACTAATGAAAAACTGTTTTTT
TRBV20-1	many	TRBJ2-7	TRBD1	CSAADRVSGEQYF	TGCAGTGCTGCGGACAGGGTTAGCGGCGAGCAGTACTTC
TRBV18	many	TRBJ2-2	.	CASSPLVKTGELFF	TGTGCCAGCTCACCTTTGGTCAAGACCGGGGAGCTGTTTTTT
TRBV12-3/TRBV12-4	.	TRBJ2-7	.	CASRRDGLSYEQYF	TGTGCCAGCAGAAGGGACGGGTTATCCTACGAGCAGTACTTC
TRBV28	.	TRBJ1-4	.	CASSLYRFATNEKLFF	TGTGCCAGCAGTTTATACAGATTCGCAACTAATGAAAAACTGTTTTTT
TRBV12-3/TRBV12-4	many	TRBJ1-5	.	CASSLGHYSNQPQHF	TGTGCCAGCAGTTTAGGACACTATAGCAATCAGCCCCAGCATTTT
TRBV6-1	many	TRBJ1-6	.	CASEYYQGSSYNSPLHF	TGTGCCAGCGAATACTATCAGGGGAGCTCCTATAATTCACCCCTCCACTTT
TRBV6-2/TRBV6-3	many	TRBJ2-3	.	CASSSSERADTQYF	TGTGCCAGCAGTAGCTCCGAGAGAGCAGATACGCAGTATTTT
TRBV7-3	.	TRBJ2-1	TRBD2	CASSPGTSVEQFF	TGTGCCAGCAGCCCGGGGACTAGCGTTGAGCAGTTCTTC
TRBV4-2	many	TRBJ2-1	TRBD2	CASSQDPLGSGSTRSYNEQFF	TGTGCCAGCAGCCAAGATCCCCTAGGTAGCGGGAGTACGCGCTCCTACAATGAGCAGTTCTTC
TRBV19	.	TRBJ2-1	.	CASRPKLYNEQFF	TGTGCCAGTAGACCGAAACTTTACAATGAGCAGTTCTTC
TRBV18	many	TRBJ2-7	TRBD2	CASSPAGTSLNYEQYF	TGTGCCAGCTCACCAGCTGGGACTAGTCTCAACTACGAGCAGTACTTC
TRBV7-6	many	TRBJ2-3	.	CASSSQSDTQYF	TGTGCCAGCAGCTCCCAATCAGATACGCAGTATTTT
TRBV6-1	many	TRBJ2-7	TRBD1	CASSREGTGTNEQYF	TGTGCCAGCAGCCGCGAGGGGACAGGGACGAACGAGCAGTACTTC
TRBV28	many	TRBJ1-3	.	CASRTGIGNTIYF	TGTGCCAGCAGAACAGGGATTGGAAACACCATATATTTT
TRBV7-9	.	TRBJ1-5	TRBD1	CASSLADRGLSRNQPQHF	TGTGCCAGCAGCTTAGCCGACAGGGGTCTATCACGCAATCAGCCCCAGCATTTT
TRBV20-1	many	TRBJ1-2	.	CSARVAGSHGYTF	TGCAGTGCTAGAGTAGCAGGAAGCCATGGCTACACCTTC
TRBV4-1	many	TRBJ2-5	.	CASSRGDSRGTETQYF	TGCGCCAGCAGCCGGGGAGATAGTAGGGGCACGGAGACCCAGTACTTC
TRBV24-1	.	TRBJ2-1	.	CATSDSSLTEQFF	TGTGCCACCAGTGATTCAAGTCTCACCGAGCAGTTCTTC
TRBV19	few	TRBJ1-2	.	CASSPSRQVNYGYTF	TGTGCCAGTAGTCCCTCCCGACAGGTTAACTATGGCTACACCTTC
TRBV9	few	TRBJ2-3	TRBD2	CASSVGNSGNTQYF	TGTGCCAGCAGCGTAGGAAATAGCGGGAATACGCAGTATTTT
TRBV30	many	TRBJ1-5	.	CACETDRNQPQHF	TGTGCCTGCGAGACGGATCGCAATCAGCCCCAGCATTTT
TRBV4-2	many	TRBJ2-7	.	CASSHQEGDLAYEQYF	TGTGCCAGCAGCCACCAAGAAGGGGACCTAGCCTACGAGCAGTACTTC
TRBV12-3/TRBV12-4	many	TRBJ1-2	.	CASSPQVYLGYTF	TGTGCCAGCAGCCCACAGGTATATCTTGGCTACACCTTC
TRBV7-9	.	TRBJ2-2	TRBD1	CTSLGQGTGELFF	TGTACCTCCTTGGGACAGGGTACCGGGGAGCTGTTTTTT
TRBV7-2	many	TRBJ2-1	.	CASSLGLIYNEQFF	TGTGCCAGCAGCCTGGGACTTATCTACAATGAGCAGTTCTTC
TRBV7-2	many	TRBJ2-1	TRBD2	CASSLAGTSGRVNEQFF	TGTGCCAGCAGCTTAGCCGGGACTAGCGGGAGGGTTAATGAGCAGTTCTTC
TRBV7-3	.	TRBJ2-5	TRBD2	CASSLTGTREETQYF	TGTGCCAGCAGCTTAACCGGGACTAGGGAAGAGACCCAGTACTTC
TRBV20-1	many	TRBJ2-7	.	CSAGGLWEQYF	TGCAGTGCTGGGGGACTCTGGGAGCAGTACTTC
TRBV5-8	many	TRBJ1-5	TRBD1	CASSLRETGGASNQPQHF	TGTGCCAGCAGCTTACGCGAAACAGGGGGCGCGAGCAATCAGCCCCAGCATTTT